This TCR beta chain stems from a study of blood T cell repertoires in COVID-19. As for the study in general: The United States, Italy and Spain were the sources of the acute and convalescent COVID-19 samples. T cells, B-cell-depleted T cells, or PBMCs provided the cDNA or gDNA that served as material.

Using immunoSEQ multiplex PCR, the repertoire was profiled, and TCRdb retains in-frame clones only, with some absent. The sample lists about 230,000 clones; 65% to 90% were seen once. Enrolled during active infection, Seattle patients were then followed longitudinally. With 3 bases clipped from V and 4 bases from J, the junction kept 15 bases outside the gene matches. CDR1 SGHKS and CDR2 YYEKEE come from the germline V gene (reference sequence). The CDR3 spans 18 residues. The clonotype comes from a man aged 50-60 years with COVID-19, enrolled during active disease. The chain uses TRBV5-5 and TRBJ2-2, with TRBD2 identical over 7 bases. Material: peripheral blood. CDR3 DNA sequence: TGTGCCAGCAGCTCCTACCGTCGGACTAGTCGTGGCACCGGGGAGCTGTTTTTT. Amino acid sequence: CASSSYRRTSRGTGELFF.